This paragraph reports one T cell receptor beta chain. Its target is not known. TCRdb's table, derived via immunoSEQ multiplex PCR, lists solely in-frame clones and lacks some. The data hold 850,000 to 1,100,000 clones, with about 80% observed a single time. The CDR3 covers 15 residues. Germline assignment: CDR1 MNHEY and CDR2 SMNVEV (reference sequence). The V and J ends lost 6 bases and 4 bases respectively, with 18 bases between them. The data were obtained in a study of shared clonotypes between healthy human individuals. Study-level results: Among non-shared clonotypes, generation probabilities were lower than among those shared by all four donors. Investigators expected sequencing depth to affect clonotype sharing among donors.

The rearrangement uses TRBV27 and TRBJ1-2; D possibly corresponds to TRBD1 (5 bases). The receptor's source is a man between 18 and 29 years old in good health. Some clones in this sample may be carry-over from other donors' samples. Material: memory CD4+ T cells from PBMCs. Sample subset: CD45RA-negative fraction. Here the CDR3 reads CASSQGASEIYGYTF. CDR3 coding DNA: TGTGCCAGCAGCCAAGGGGCGTCGGAGATCTATGGCTACACCTTC.